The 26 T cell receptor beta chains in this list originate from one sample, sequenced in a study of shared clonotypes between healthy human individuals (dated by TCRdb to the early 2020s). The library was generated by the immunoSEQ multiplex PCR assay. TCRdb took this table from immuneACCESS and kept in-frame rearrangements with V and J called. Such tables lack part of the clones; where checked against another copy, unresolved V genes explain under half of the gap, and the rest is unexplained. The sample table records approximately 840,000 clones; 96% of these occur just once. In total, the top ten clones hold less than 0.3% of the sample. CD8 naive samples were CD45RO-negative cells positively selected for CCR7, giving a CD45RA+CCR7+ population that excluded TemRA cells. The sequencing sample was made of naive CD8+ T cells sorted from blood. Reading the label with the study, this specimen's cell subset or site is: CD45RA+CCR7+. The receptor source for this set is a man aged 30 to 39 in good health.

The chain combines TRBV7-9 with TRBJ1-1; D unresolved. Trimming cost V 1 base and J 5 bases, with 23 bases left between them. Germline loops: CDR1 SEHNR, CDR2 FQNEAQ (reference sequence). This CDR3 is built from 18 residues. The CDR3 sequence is CASSLGRFEGRVRTEAFF. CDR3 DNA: TGTGCCAGCAGCTTAGGTCGGTTCGAAGGGCGGGTTAGGACTGAAGCTTTCTTT.

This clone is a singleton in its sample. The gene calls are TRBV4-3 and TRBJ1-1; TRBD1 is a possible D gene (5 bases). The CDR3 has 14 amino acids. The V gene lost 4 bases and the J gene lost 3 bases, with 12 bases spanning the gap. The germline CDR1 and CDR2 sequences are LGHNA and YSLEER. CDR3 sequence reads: CASSPGMYDTEAFF. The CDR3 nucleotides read TGCGCCAGCAGCCCAGGGATGTACGACACTGAAGCTTTCTTT.

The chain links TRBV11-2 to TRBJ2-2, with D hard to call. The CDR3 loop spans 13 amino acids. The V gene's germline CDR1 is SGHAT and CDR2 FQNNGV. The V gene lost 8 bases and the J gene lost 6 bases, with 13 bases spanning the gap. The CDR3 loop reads CASDVGKSGELFF. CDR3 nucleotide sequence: TGTGCCAGCGACGTAGGAAAGTCCGGGGAGCTGTTTTTT.

The CDR3 DNA reads as TGTGCCACCAGGAGCGGAGCGTCCCCACCCTACGAGCAGTACTTC. Its protein product is CATRSGASPPYEQYF. The V and J genes are TRBV15 and TRBJ2-7, with D possibly TRBD2 on 5 matching bases. Germline CDR1 LNHNV, CDR2 YYDKDF (reference sequence). The CDR3 sequence is 15 residues long. Trimming took off 6 bases at V and 2 bases at J, with 17 bases between the two ends.

For the CDR3, the DNA is TGCGCCAGCAGCCCGGACGAAAAGAGGGGGTTCTTC. Amino acid sequence: CASSPDEKRGFF. The chain uses TRBV4-1 and TRBJ2-1, with D perhaps TRBD1 or TRBD2 (5 bases each). From germline, CDR1 is MGHRA and CDR2 YSYEKL. V lost 4 bases, J lost 15 bases, and 16 bases lay in between. The CDR3 is 12 amino acids.

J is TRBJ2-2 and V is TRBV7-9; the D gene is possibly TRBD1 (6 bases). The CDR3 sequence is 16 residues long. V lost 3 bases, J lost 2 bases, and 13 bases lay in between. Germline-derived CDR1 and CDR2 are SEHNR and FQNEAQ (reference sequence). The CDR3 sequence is CASSLPRGHNTGELFF. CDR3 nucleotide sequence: TGTGCCAGCAGCTTGCCTCGGGGACACAACACCGGGGAGCTGTTTTTT.

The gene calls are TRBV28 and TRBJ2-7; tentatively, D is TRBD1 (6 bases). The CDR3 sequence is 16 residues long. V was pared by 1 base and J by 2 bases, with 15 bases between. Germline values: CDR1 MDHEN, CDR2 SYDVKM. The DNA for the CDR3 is TGTGCCAGCAGTTTATCGAACAGGGTACCCACCTACGAGCAGTACTTC. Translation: CASSLSNRVPTYEQYF.

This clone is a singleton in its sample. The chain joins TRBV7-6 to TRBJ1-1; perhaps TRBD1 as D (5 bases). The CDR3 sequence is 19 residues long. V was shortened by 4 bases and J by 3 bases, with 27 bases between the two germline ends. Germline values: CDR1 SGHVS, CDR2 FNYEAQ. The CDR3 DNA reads TGTGCCAGCAGCTCAACCGAAGACAGCAACGACACTGGGTACACTGAAGCTTTCTTT. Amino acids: CASSSTEDSNDTGYTEAFF.

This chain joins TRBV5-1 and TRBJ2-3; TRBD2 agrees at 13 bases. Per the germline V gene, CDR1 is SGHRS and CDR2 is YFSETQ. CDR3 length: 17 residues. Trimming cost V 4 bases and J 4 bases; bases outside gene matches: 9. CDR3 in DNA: TGCGCCAGCAGCCCTTGGACTAGCGGGAGTCTGTCAGATACGCAGTATTTT. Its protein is CASSPWTSGSLSDTQYF.

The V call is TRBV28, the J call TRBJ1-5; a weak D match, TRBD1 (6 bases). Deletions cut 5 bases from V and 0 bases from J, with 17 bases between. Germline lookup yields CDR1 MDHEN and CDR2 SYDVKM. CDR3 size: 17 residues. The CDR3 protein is CASSPGGGGYSNQPQHF. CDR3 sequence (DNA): TGTGCCAGCAGTCCGGGCGGGGGCGGCTATAGCAATCAGCCCCAGCATTTT. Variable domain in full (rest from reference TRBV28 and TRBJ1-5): DVKVTQSSRYLVKRTGEKVFLECVQDMDHENMFWYRQDPGLGLRLIYFSYDVKMKEKGDIPEGYSVSREKKERFSLILESASTNQTSMYLCASSPGGGGYSNQPQHFGDGTRLSIL.

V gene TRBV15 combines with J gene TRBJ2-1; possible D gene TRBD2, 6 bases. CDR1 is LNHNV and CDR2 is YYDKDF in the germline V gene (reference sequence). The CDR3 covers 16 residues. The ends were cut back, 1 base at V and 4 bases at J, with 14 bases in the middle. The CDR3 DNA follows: TGTGCCACCAGCAGAGCTGGCGGGATGAGTTACAATGAGCAGTTCTTC. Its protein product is CATSRAGGMSYNEQFF.

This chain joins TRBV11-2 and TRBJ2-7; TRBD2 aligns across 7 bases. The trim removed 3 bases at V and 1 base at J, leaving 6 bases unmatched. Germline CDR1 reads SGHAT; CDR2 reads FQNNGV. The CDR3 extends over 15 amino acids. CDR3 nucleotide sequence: TGTGCCAGCAGCTTTGATTCCGGGGGGTCCTACGAGCAGTACTTC. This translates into CASSFDSGGSYEQYF.

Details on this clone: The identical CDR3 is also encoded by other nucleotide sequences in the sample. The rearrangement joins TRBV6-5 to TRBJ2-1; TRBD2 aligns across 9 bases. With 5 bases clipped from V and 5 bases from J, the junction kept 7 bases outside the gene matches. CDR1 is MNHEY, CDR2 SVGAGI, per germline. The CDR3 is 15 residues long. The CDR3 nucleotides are TGTGCCAGCAGTCGTCTGGCGGGAGGGGACAATGAGCAGTTCTTC. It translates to CASSRLAGGDNEQFF.

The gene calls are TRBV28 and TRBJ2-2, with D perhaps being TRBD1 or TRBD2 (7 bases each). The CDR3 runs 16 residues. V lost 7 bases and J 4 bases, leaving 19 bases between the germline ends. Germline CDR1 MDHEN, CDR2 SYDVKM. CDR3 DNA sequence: TGTGCCAGCAATACCCTACGCAGGGGGGGCACCGGGGAGCTGTTTTTT. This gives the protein CASNTLRRGGTGELFF.

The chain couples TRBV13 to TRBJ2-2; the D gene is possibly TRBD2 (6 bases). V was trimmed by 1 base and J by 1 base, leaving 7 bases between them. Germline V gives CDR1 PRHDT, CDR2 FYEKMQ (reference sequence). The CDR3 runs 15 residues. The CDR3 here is CASSLAAGNTGELFF. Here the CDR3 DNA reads TGTGCCAGCAGCTTAGCAGCGGGGAACACCGGGGAGCTGTTTTTT. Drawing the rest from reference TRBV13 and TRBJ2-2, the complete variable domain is AAGVIQSPRHLIKEKRETATLKCYPIPRHDTVYWYQQGPGQDPQFLISFYEKMQSDKGSIPDRFSAQQFSDYHSELNMSSLELGDSALYFCASSLAAGNTGELFFGEGSRLTVL.

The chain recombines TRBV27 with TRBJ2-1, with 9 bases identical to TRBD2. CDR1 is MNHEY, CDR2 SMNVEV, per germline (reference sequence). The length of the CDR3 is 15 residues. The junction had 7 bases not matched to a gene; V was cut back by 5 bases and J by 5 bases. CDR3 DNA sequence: TGTGCCAGCAGTACAAGGACTAGCGTGGACAATGAGCAGTTCTTC. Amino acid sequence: CASSTRTSVDNEQFF.

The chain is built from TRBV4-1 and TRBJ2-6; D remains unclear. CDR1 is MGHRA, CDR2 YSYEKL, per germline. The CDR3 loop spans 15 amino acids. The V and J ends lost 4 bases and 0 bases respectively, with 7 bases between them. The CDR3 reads CASSRLSSGANVLTF. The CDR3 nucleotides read TGCGCCAGCAGCCGTTTGAGCTCTGGGGCCAACGTCCTGACTTTC.

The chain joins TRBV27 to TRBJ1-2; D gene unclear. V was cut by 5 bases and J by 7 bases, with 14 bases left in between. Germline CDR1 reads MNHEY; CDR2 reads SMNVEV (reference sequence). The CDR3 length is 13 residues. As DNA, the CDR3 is TGTGCCAGCAGTATTAACAAATACAGTGGCTACACCTTC. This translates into CASSINKYSGYTF.

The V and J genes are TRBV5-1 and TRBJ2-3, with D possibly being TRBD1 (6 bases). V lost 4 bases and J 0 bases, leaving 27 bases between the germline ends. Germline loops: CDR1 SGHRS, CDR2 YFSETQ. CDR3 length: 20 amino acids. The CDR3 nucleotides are TGCGCCAGCAGCCTGGCGTTCGGACAGTCAAGTCTAACCAGCACAGATACGCAGTATTTT. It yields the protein CASSLAFGQSSLTSTDTQYF.

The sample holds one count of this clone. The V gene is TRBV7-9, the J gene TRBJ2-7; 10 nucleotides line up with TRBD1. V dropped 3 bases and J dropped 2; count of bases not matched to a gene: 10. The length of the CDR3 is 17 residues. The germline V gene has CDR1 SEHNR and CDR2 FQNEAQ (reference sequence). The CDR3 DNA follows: TGTGCCAGCAGCTTTACCCCGGACAGGGGGACCCCCTACGAGCAGTACTTC. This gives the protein CASSFTPDRGTPYEQYF.

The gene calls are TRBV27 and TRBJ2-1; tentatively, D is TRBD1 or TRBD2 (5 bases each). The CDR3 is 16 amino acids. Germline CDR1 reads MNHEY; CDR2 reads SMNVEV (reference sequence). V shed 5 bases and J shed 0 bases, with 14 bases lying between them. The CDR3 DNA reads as TGTGCCAGCAGTACAATTGGGGACCCCTCCTACAATGAGCAGTTCTTC. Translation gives CASSTIGDPSYNEQFF.

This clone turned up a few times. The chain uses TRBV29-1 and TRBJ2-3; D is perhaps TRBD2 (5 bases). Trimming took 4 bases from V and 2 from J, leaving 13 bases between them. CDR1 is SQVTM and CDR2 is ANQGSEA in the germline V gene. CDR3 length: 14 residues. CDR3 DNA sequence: TGCAGCGTTGTGACGGGATCCTCCACAGATACGCAGTATTTT. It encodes CSVVTGSSTDTQYF.

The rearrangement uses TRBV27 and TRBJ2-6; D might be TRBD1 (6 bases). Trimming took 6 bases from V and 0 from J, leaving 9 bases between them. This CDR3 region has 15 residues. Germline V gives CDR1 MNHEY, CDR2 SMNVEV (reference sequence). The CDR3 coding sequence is TGTGCCAGCAGGGCAGGGGTCTCTGGGGCCAACGTCCTGACTTTC. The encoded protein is CASRAGVSGANVLTF.

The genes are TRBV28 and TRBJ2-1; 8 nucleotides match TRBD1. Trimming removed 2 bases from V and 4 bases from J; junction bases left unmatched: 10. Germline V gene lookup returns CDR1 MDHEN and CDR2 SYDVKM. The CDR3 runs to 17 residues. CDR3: CASSLRRTGRLYNEQFF. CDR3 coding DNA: TGTGCCAGCAGTTTACGACGGACAGGGAGGCTATACAATGAGCAGTTCTTC.

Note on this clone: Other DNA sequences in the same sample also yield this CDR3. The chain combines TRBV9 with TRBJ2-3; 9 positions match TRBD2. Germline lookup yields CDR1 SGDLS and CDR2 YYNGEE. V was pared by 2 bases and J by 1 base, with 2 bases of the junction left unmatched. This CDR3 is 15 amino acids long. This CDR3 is CASSVSGSGTDTQYF. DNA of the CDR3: TGTGCCAGCAGCGTTAGCGGGAGCGGCACAGATACGCAGTATTTT.

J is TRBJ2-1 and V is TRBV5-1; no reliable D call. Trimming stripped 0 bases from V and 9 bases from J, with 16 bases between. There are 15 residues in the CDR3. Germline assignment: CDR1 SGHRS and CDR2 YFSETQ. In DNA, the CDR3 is TGCGCCAGCAGCTTGGCTGGAAGTTACAGTGGTGAGCAGTTCTTC. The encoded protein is CASSLAGSYSGEQFF.